This is a list of T cell receptor beta chains from one sample in a study of patients and donors after allogeneic stem cell transplantation. Via MiXCR, TCRdb re-called the RT-PCR reads, giving one row per CDR3 protein. The sample consists of over 200,000 distinct CDR3 sequences, over 30% of them appearing once. The material sequenced was blood, either unsorted or a sorted T cell fraction (not recorded which). The source of these receptors is a human donor who was either an allogeneic HSCT recipient or a stem cell or donor lymphocyte infusion donor (not recorded which). It is not recorded whose cells these are; they may come from a transplant donor. The CDR3 runs from the conserved cysteine through the conserved F or W. D genes are given only for firm matches. Only part of the rows carry a size: once, few, many, or a class if the clone is expanded.

v_gene	abundance	j_gene	d_gene	CDR3nt	CDR3aa
TRBV6-1	few	TRBJ1-2	NA	TGTGCCAGCCAAAAGGGGCTTGGCTACACCTTC	CASQKGLGYTF
TRBV25-1	many	TRBJ1-5	TRBD1	TGTGCCAGCAGTGAATCCACAGGGGGCGATCATCAGCCCCAGCATTTT	CASSESTGGDHQPQHF
TRBV7-9	NA	TRBJ2-7	NA	TGTGCCAGCAGCTCCCTACCGACAGGCGCGATGAACGAGCAGTACTTC	CASSSLPTGAMNEQYF
TRBV11-2	few	TRBJ2-1	TRBD2	TGTGCCAGCAGTTGGACTAGCCCCTCCTACAATGAGCAGTTCTTC	CASSWTSPSYNEQFF
TRBV28	NA	TRBJ2-7	TRBD1	TGTGCCATCCAGGACAGGGGGTGGGATTTTTACGAGCAGTACTTC	CAIQDRGWDFYEQYF
TRBV7-2	NA	TRBJ1-5	NA	TGTGCCAGCAGCCGTGGGTTCTTGGGGCGGGGGCCCAATCAGCCCCAGCATTTT	CASSRGFLGRGPNQPQHF
TRBV4-2	once	TRBJ2-3	NA	TGTGCCAGCAGCCAAGATTACGCCACAGATACGCAGTATTTT	CASSQDYATDTQYF
TRBV29-1	NA	TRBJ1-5	TRBD1	TGCAGCGTTGGTACAGGGGATCGTCAGCCCCAGCATTTT	CSVGTGDRQPQHF
TRBV27	NA	TRBJ1-5	TRBD1	TGTGCCAGCAGGGTCGACAGGGGCGGGGGCAATCAGCCCCAGCATTTT	CASRVDRGGGNQPQHF
TRBV3-1	NA	TRBJ1-6	TRBD1	TGTGCCAGCAGCCAAAGATTGGGGACAGAGAATTCACCCCTCCACTTT	CASSQRLGTENSPLHF
TRBV9	NA	TRBJ2-1	NA	TGTGCCAGCAGCGTAAAACCAGGCGTATGGGGCAATGAGCAGTTCTTC	CASSVKPGVWGNEQFF
TRBV12-3/TRBV12-4	few	TRBJ2-1	TRBD2	TGTGCCAGCACCCGACTAGCGTGGTATGAGCAGTTCTTC	CASTRLAWYEQFF
TRBV7-9	NA	TRBJ1-1	NA	TGTGCCAGCAGCTCTTTGTCGGAATTGGAAGCTTTCTTT	CASSSLSELEAFF
TRBV4-2	NA	TRBJ1-2	TRBD1	TGTGCCAGCAGCCAACCTATACAGGGGCTCTATGGCTACACCTTC	CASSQPIQGLYGYTF
TRBV5-1	NA	TRBJ2-7	TRBD1	TGCGCCAGCAGCTCGGGACAGGGGGCTCAGTGGCAGTACTTC	CASSSGQGAQWQYF
TRBV11-2	NA	TRBJ2-3	NA	TGTGCCAGCAGCTTTTTCGGGGGGCGAGGGACCTTAACAGATACGCAGTATTTT	CASSFFGGRGTLTDTQYF
TRBV29-1	NA	TRBJ2-5	NA	TGCAGCGTTGAAAAGGCAGCCCAAGAGCCCCAGTACTTC	CSVEKAAQEPQYF
TRBV27	few	TRBJ2-4	TRBD2	TGTGCCAGCAGTTTATCGACTAGCGGTGGAAACATTCAGTACTTC	CASSLSTSGGNIQYF
TRBV30	NA	TRBJ1-1	NA	TGTGCCTGGAGCAGGAACACTGAAGCTTTCTTT	CAWSRNTEAFF
TRBV12-3/TRBV12-4	NA	TRBJ1-3	TRBD1	TGTGCCAGCAGTTTCTCGGACAGGGAGTCGGCCACCATATATTTT	CASSFSDRESATIYF
TRBV5-1	NA	TRBJ2-1	NA	TGCGCCAGCAGCTCCGGGAGTACCTCCTACAATGAGCAGTTCTTC	CASSSGSTSYNEQFF
TRBV6-6	NA	TRBJ2-3	NA	TGTGCCAGCATCCCAGGCGCCTTTCTCACAGATACGCAGTATTTT	CASIPGAFLTDTQYF
TRBV2	NA	TRBJ1-5	TRBD1	TGTGCCAGCAGCTGGACAGGGGGCAGGAGCAATCAGCCCCAGCATTTT	CASSWTGGRSNQPQHF
TRBV2	few	TRBJ1-1	NA	TGTGCCAGGGGGGGGGCGTCCGACACTGAAGCTTTCTTT	CARGGASDTEAFF
TRBV18	NA	TRBJ1-5	NA	TGTGCCAGCTCACCAAACCCCGGCAATCAGCCCCAGCATTTT	CASSPNPGNQPQHF
TRBV15	many	TRBJ1-2	TRBD1	TGTGCCACCGGCGAGGCGGGACAGGGGAACTATGGCTACACCTTC	CATGEAGQGNYGYTF
TRBV15	few	TRBJ2-3	NA	TGTGCCACCAGCAGAGAGTTCTGGAGCACAGATACGCAGTATTTT	CATSREFWSTDTQYF
TRBV12-3/TRBV12-4	few	TRBJ2-7	TRBD1	TGTGCCAGCAATCCTGGGACAGGGCTCATTTACGAGCAGTACTTC	CASNPGTGLIYEQYF
TRBV20-1	NA	TRBJ1-4	NA	TGCAGTGCCCGAAGGGAGGAAAAACTGTTTTTT	CSARREEKLFF
TRBV29-1	NA	TRBJ2-2	NA	TGCAGCGTGGGAGGAGCTCCGGCGGGCACCGGGGAGCTGTTTTTT	CSVGGAPAGTGELFF
TRBV6-5	NA	TRBJ2-7	TRBD2	TGTGCCAGCAGTTACCCAGGGAGGGAGCACGAGCAGTACTTC	CASSYPGREHEQYF
TRBV5-5	NA	TRBJ1-2	NA	TGTGCCAGCAGCTTGGAAGTGGCCGCTAGGGGCTACACCTTC	CASSLEVAARGYTF
TRBV9	NA	TRBJ1-2	TRBD1	TGTGCCAGCAGCGTAGGGGGACAGTCCTATGGCTACACCTTC	CASSVGGQSYGYTF
TRBV29-1	NA	TRBJ1-2	NA	TGCAGCGTTGAGGGGATCTATGGCTACACCTTC	CSVEGIYGYTF
TRBV10-3	NA	TRBJ2-7	TRBD1	TGTGCCATCAGTGAGTCTGGGACAGGGAACCCCCTATTC	CAISESGTGNPLF
TRBV5-1	few	TRBJ2-4	NA	TGCGCCAGCAGCTCAGGGGCGGTCAAAAACATTCAGTACTTC	CASSSGAVKNIQYF
TRBV14	NA	TRBJ2-3	TRBD2	TGTGCCAGCAGCCAAGATCGGAGACTAGCGACAGATACGCAGTATTTT	CASSQDRRLATDTQYF
TRBV7-8	few	TRBJ1-3	NA	TGTGCCAGCAGCTTAGTATTGGGGGCGCACACCATATATTTT	CASSLVLGAHTIYF
TRBV4-3	NA	TRBJ1-3	NA	TGCGCCAGCAGCCAAGTAGTGGCAGGGTCTCCATCTGGAAACACCATATATTTT	CASSQVVAGSPSGNTIYF
TRBV29-1	NA	TRBJ2-1	TRBD2	TGCAGCGGGGGAGGGCAGGGCTACAATGAGCAGTTCTTC	CSGGGQGYNEQFF
TRBV27	NA	TRBJ2-3	TRBD2	TGTGCCAGCAGCCAACCGATTCTAGCGGGGGGTAGCACAGATACGCAGTATTTT	CASSQPILAGGSTDTQYF
TRBV7-2	NA	TRBJ1-1	NA	TGTGCCAGCAGCCCTTTCCCTATGGGGGTCACTGAAGCTTTCTTT	CASSPFPMGVTEAFF
TRBV6-5	NA	TRBJ2-3	NA	TGTGCCAGCAGTTACATGAGGGGATCCACAGATACGCAGTATTTT	CASSYMRGSTDTQYF
TRBV10-3	NA	TRBJ2-7	NA	TGTGCCATCAGTGAGTCTCCCTCGGGGGCCTACGAGCAGTACTTC	CAISESPSGAYEQYF
TRBV10-2	few	TRBJ2-5	NA	TGCGCCAGCAGTGAGATGGGGACTGGGGAGACCCAGTACTTC	CASSEMGTGETQYF
TRBV20-1	few	TRBJ1-5	NA	TGCAGTGCTATGACGACGGCCCCCCCCGAGCCCCAGCATTTT	CSAMTTAPPEPQHF